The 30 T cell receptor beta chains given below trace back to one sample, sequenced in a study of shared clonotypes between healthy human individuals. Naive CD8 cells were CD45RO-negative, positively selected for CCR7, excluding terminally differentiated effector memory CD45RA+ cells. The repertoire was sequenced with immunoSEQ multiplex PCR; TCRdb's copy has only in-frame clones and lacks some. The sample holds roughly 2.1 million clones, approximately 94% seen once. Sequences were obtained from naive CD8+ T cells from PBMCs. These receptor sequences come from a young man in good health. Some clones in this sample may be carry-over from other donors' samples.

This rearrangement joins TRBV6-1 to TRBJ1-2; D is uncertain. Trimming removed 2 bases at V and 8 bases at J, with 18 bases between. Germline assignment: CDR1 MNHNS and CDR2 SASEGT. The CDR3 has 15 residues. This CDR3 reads CASSEKVPSGLGYTF. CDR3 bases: TGTGCCAGCAGTGAAAAAGTTCCGAGTGGGTTGGGCTACACCTTC.

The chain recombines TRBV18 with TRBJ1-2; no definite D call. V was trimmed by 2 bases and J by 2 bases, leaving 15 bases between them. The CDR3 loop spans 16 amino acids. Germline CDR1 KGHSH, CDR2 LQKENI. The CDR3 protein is CASSPSRAEINYGYTF. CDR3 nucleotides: TGTGCCAGCTCACCATCGAGAGCAGAAATAAACTATGGCTACACCTTC.

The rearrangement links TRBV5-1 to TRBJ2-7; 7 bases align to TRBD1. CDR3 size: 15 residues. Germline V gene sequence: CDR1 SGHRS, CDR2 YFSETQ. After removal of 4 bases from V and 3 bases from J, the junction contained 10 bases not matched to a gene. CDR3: CASSLEMTGIYEQYF. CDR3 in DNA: TGCGCCAGCAGCCTCGAAATGACAGGGATCTACGAGCAGTACTTC.

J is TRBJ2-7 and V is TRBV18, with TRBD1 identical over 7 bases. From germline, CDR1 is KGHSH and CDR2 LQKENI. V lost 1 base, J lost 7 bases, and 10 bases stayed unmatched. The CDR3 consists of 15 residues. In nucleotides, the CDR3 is TGTGCCAGCTCACCACTGGACAGGAGCAGGAGGGAGCAGTACTTC. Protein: CASSPLDRSRREQYF.

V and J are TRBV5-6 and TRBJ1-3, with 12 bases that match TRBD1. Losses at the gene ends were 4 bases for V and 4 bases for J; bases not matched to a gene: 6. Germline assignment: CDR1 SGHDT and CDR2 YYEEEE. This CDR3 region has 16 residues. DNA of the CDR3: TGTGCCAGCAGCACCTGGGACAGGGGGCTGGGAAACACCATATATTTT. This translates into CASSTWDRGLGNTIYF.

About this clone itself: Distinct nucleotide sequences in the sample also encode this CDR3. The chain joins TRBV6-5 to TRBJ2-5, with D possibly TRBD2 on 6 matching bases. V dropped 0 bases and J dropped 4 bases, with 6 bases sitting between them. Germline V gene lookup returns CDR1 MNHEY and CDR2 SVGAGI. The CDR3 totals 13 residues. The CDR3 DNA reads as TGTGCCAGCAGTTACTCCGGGGGAGAGACCCAGTACTTC. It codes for CASSYSGGETQYF.

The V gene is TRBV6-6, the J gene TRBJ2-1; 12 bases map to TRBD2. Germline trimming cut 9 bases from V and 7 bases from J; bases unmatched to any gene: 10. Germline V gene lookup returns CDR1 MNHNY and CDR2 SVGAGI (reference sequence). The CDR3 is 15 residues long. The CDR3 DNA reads TGTGCCAGTTACGGGGCTAGCGGGAGGGGTAATGAGCAGTTCTTC. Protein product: CASYGASGRGNEQFF.

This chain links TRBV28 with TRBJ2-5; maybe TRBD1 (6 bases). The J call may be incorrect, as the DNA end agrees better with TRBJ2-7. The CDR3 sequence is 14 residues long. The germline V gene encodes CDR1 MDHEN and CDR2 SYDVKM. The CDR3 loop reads CASRRTGSSYEQYF. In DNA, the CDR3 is TGTGCCAGCAGGCGTACAGGGTCTTCCTACGAGCAGTACTTC.

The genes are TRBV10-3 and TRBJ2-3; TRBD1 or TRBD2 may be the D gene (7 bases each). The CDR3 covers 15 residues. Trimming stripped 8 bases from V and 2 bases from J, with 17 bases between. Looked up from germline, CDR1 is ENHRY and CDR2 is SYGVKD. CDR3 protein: CAIWEGTADTDTQYF. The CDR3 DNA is TGTGCCATCTGGGAGGGGACAGCAGACACAGATACGCAGTATTTT.

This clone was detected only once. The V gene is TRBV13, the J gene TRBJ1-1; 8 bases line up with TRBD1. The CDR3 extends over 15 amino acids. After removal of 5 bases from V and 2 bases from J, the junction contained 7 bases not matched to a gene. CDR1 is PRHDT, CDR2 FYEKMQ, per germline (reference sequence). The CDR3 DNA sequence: TGTGCCAGCAGCCACAGGGGGTCTCTTAACACTGAAGCTTTCTTT. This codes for CASSHRGSLNTEAFF.

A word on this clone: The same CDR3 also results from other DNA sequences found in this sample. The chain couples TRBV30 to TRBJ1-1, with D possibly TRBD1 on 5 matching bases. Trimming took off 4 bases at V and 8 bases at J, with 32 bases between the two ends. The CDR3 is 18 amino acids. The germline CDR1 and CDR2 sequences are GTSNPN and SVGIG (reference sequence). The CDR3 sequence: CAWKTGGRSDSTHLEAFF. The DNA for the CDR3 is TGTGCCTGGAAAACGGGGGGGAGGAGTGATTCAACCCACTTGGAAGCTTTCTTT.

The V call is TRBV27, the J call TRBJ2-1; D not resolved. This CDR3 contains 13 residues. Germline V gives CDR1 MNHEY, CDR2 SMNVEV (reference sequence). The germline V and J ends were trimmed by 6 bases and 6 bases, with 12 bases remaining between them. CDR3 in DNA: TGTGCCAGCAGCCCGACACTTCTCAATGAGCAGTTCTTC. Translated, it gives CASSPTLLNEQFF.

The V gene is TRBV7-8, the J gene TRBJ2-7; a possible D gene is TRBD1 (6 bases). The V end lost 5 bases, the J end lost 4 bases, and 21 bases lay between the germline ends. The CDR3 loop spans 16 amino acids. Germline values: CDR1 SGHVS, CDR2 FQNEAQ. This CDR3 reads CASSERGPGVGYEQYF. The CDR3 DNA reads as TGTGCCAGCAGCGAAAGGGGACCAGGGGTAGGATACGAGCAGTACTTC.

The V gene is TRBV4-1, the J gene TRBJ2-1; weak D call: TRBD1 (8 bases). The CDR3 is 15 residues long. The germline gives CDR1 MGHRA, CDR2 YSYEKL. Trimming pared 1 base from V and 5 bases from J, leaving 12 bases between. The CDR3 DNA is TGCGCCAGCAGCCAAGGGACAGGGAGGGACAATGAGCAGTTCTTC. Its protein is CASSQGTGRDNEQFF.

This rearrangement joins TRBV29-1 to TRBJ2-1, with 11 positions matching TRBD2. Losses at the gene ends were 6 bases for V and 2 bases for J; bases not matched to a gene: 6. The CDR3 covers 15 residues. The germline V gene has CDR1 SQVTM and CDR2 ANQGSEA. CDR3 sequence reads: CSVGGTSGPYNEQFF. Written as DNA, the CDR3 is TGCAGCGTCGGCGGGACTAGCGGTCCCTACAATGAGCAGTTCTTC.

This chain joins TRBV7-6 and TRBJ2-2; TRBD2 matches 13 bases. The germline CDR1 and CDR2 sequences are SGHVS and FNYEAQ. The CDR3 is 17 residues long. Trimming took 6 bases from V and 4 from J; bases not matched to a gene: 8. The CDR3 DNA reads TGTGCCAGCAGTTATACTAGCGGGAGGGCGATCACCGGGGAGCTGTTTTTT. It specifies CASSYTSGRAITGELFF.

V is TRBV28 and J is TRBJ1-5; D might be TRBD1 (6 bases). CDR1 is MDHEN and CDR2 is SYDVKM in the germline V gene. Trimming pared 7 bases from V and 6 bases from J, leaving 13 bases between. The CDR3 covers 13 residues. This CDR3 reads CASKAGAGQPQHF. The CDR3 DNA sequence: TGTGCCAGCAAAGCGGGGGCTGGTCAGCCCCAGCATTTT.

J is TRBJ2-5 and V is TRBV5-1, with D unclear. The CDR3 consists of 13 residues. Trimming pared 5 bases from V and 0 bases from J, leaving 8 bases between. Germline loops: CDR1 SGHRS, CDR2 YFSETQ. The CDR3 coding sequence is TGCGCCAGCAGTGGCTTGTACCAAGAGACCCAGTACTTC. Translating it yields CASSGLYQETQYF.

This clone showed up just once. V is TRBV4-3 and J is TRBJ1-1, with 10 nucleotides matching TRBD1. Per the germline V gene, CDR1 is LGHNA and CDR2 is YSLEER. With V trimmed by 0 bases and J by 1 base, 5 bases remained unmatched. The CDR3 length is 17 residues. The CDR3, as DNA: TGCGCCAGCAGCCAAGATGCGGGGACAGGGGAGAACACTGAAGCTTTCTTT. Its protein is CASSQDAGTGENTEAFF.

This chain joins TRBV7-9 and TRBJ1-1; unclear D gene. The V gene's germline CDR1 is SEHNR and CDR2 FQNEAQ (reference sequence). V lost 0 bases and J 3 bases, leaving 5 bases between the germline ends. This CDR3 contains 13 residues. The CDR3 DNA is TGTGCCAGCAGCTTAGCAGACCACACTGAAGCTTTCTTT. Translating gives CASSLADHTEAFF.

CDR3 nucleotides: TGTGCCAGCAGCTTAGCGCGGGGGTCCGGTCCGGTTGAGCAGTTCTTC. It encodes CASSLARGSGPVEQFF. V and J are TRBV7-9 and TRBJ2-1; 7 bases match TRBD2. Germline lookup yields CDR1 SEHNR and CDR2 FQNEAQ (reference sequence). This CDR3 has 16 residues. J lost 9 bases, V lost 0 bases, and 11 bases had no gene match. Variable domain in full (rest from reference TRBV7-9 and TRBJ2-1): DTGVSQNPRHKITKRGQNVTFRCDPISEHNRLYWYRQTLGQGPEFLTYFQNEAQLEKSRLLSDRFSAERPKGSFSTLEIQRTEQGDSAMYLCASSLARGSGPVEQFFGPGTRLTVL.

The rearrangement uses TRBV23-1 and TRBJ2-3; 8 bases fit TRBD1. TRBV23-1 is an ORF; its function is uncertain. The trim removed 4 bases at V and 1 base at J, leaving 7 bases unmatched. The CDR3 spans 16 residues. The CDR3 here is CASSPLDRGGTDTQYF. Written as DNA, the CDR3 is TGCGCCAGCAGTCCCTTAGACAGGGGAGGCACAGATACGCAGTATTTT.

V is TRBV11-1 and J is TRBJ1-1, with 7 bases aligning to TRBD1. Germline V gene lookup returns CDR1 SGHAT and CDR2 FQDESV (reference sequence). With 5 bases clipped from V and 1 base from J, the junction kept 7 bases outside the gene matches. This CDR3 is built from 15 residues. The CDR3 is CASSTRQGPNTEAFF. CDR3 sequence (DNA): TGTGCCAGCAGCACCAGACAGGGCCCGAACACTGAAGCTTTCTTT.

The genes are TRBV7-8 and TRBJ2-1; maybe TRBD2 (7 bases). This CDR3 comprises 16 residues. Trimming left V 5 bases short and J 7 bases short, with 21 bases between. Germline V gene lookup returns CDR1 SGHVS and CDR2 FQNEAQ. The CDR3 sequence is CASSVSGGGSRNEQFF. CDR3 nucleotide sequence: TGTGCCAGCAGCGTCTCGGGGGGCGGGAGTCGGAATGAGCAGTTCTTC.

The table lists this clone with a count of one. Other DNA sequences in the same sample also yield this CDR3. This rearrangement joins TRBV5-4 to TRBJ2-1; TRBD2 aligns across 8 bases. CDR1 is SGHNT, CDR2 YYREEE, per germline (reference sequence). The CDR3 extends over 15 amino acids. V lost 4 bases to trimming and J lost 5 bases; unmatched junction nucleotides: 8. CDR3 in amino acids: CASSLKRETNNEQFF. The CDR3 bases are TGTGCCAGCAGCCTAAAGCGGGAGACGAACAATGAGCAGTTCTTC.

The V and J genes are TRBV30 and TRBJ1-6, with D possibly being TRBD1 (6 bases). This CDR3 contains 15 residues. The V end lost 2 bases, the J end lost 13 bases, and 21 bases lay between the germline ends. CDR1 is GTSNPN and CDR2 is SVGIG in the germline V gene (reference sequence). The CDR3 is CAWSTRDTDILPLHF. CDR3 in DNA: TGTGCCTGGAGTACCCGGGACACGGATATTCTTCCCCTCCACTTT.

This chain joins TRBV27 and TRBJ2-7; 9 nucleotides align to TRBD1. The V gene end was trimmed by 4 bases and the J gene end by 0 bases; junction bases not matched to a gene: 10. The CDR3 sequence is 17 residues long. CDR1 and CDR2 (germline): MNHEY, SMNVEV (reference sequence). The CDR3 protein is CASSYLLGTGSSYEQYF. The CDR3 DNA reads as TGTGCCAGCAGTTATTTATTAGGGACAGGGTCCTCCTACGAGCAGTACTTC.

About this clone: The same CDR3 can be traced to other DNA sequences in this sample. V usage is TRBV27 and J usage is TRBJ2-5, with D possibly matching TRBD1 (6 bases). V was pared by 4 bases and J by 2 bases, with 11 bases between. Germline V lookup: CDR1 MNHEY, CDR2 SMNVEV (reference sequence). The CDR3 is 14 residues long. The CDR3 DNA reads TGTGCCAGCAGTTCCCGGACAGCTCAAGAGACCCAGTACTTC. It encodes CASSSRTAQETQYF.

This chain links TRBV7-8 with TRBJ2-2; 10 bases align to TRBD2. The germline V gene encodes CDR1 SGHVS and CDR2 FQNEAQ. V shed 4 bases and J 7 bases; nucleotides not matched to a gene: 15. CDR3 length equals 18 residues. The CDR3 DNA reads TGTGCCAGCAGCTCCTTTGAGACTAGCGGGCGTCCAGGCGGGGAGCTGTTTTTT. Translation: CASSSFETSGRPGGELFF.

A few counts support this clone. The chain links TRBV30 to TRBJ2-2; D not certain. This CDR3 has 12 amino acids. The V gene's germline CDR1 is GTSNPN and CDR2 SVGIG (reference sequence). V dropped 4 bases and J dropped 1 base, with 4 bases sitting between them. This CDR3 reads CAWTGNTGELFF. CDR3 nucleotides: TGTGCCTGGACAGGGAACACCGGGGAGCTGTTTTTT.